This passage covers 13 T cell receptor beta chains from one sample sequenced in a study of fetal regulatory T cell absence and autoimmunity. The assay was immunoSEQ multiplex PCR, and TCRdb's table has in-frame clones only and misses some. This table holds about 95,000 clones, around 72% found once. The specimen was pancreas tissue. The receptors originated from a male donor with IPEX syndrome.

The V gene is TRBV4-3, the J gene TRBJ1-3; 7 bases agree with TRBD1. Losses at the gene ends were 4 bases for V and 0 bases for J; bases not matched to a gene: 3. CDR1 is LGHNA and CDR2 is YSLEER in the germline V gene. The CDR3 has 15 residues. CDR3 region: CASSRTGDSGNTIYF. CDR3 in DNA: TGCGCCAGCAGCCGTACAGGGGACTCTGGAAACACCATATATTTT.

This clone was observed a single time. V gene TRBV30 combines with J gene TRBJ1-5; 7 bases agree with TRBD1. Germline CDR1 is GTSNPN and CDR2 is SVGIG (reference sequence). Trimming at V came to 0 bases and at J to 1 base, leaving 3 bases not matched to a gene. There are 15 residues in the CDR3. CDR3 DNA: TGTGCCTGGAGTGTTAAGGGGGCCAGCAATCAGCCCCAGCATTTT. Translation: CAWSVKGASNQPQHF.

The rearrangement uses TRBV5-1 and TRBJ1-1, with D possibly matching TRBD1 (6 bases). There are 14 residues in the CDR3. The V gene lost 3 bases and the J gene lost 4 bases, with 13 bases spanning the gap. Germline CDR1 SGHRS, CDR2 YFSETQ. The CDR3 DNA reads TGCGCCAGCAGCTCCCTCCGGGGGCCCACTGAAGCTTTCTTT. This encodes CASSSLRGPTEAFF.

CDR3 coding DNA: TGTGCCAGCAGCTCACAACGGGACGAGGGGAGAGAGACCCAGTACTTC. As protein: CASSSQRDEGRETQYF. This chain uses TRBV5-4 with TRBJ2-5; D is tentatively TRBD1 or TRBD2 (5 bases each). This CDR3 comprises 16 residues. Germline CDR1 SGHNT, CDR2 YYREEE (reference sequence). The V end lost 3 bases, the J end lost 4 bases, and 19 bases lay between the germline ends.

The chain carries TRBV10-3 and TRBJ1-5; D perhaps matches TRBD1 (5 bases). V was trimmed by 0 bases and J by 4 bases, leaving 13 bases between them. CDR3 length: 16 amino acids. Germline CDR1 ENHRY, CDR2 SYGVKD. As DNA, the CDR3 is TGTGCCATCAGTGAGTCGCGGCAGGGCGGGAATCAGCCCCAGCATTTT. Its protein product is CAISESRQGGNQPQHF.

Here the CDR3 reads CASTKSQASSYEQYF. CDR3 bases: TGTGCCAGCACTAAAAGTCAGGCAAGCTCCTACGAGCAGTACTTC. The J gene is TRBJ2-7, the V gene TRBV21-1; the DNA was not used to check the table's D call, TRBD1. TRBV21-1 is noted as a pseudogene. The CDR3 is 15 amino acids.

The rearrangement uses TRBV7-6 and TRBJ2-7; no clear D gene. Between the trimmed V and J ends, which lost 1 base and 4 bases, there was a span of 8 bases. Looked up from germline, CDR1 is SGHVS and CDR2 is FNYEAQ. The CDR3 loop spans 13 amino acids. As DNA, the CDR3 is TGTGCCAGCAGCTTAGGTAATAGGTACGAGCAGTACTTC. It translates to CASSLGNRYEQYF. Together with reference TRBV7-6 and TRBJ2-7, the CDR3 gives the full variable domain: GAGVSQSPRYKVTKRGQDVALRCDPISGHVSLYWYRQALGQGPEFLTYFNYEAQQDKSGLPNDRFSAERPEGSISTLTIQRTEQRDSAMYRCASSLGNRYEQYFGPGTRLTVT.

The CDR3 loop reads CASRALGSYTF. The CDR3 region has the DNA TGTGCCAGCAGGGCACTTGGTAGCTACACCTTC. J is TRBJ1-2 and V is TRBV9; D unclear. CDR1 SGDLS and CDR2 YYNGEE come from the germline V gene. V dropped 5 bases and J dropped 9 bases, with 11 bases sitting between them. The CDR3 is 11 residues long.

The chain has TRBV5-6 and TRBJ2-7, with 7 bases fitting TRBD2. Germline V gene data show CDR1 as SGHDT and CDR2 as YYEEEE. Losses at the gene ends were 0 bases for V and 2 bases for J; bases not matched to a gene: 8. This CDR3 has 16 amino acids. CDR3: CASSLAPSGETYEQYF. The CDR3 DNA sequence: TGTGCCAGCAGCTTGGCCCCTAGCGGAGAGACCTACGAGCAGTACTTC.

This clone occurred a few times. This CDR3 reads CASSPRGLNQPQHF. The CDR3 bases are TGTGCCAGCAGCCCCCGGGGACTGAATCAGCCCCAGCATTTT. The chain links TRBV2 to TRBJ1-5; perhaps TRBD1 as D (5 bases). Trimming left V 6 bases short and J 4 bases short, with 13 bases between. The CDR3 runs to 14 residues. CDR1 is SNHLY and CDR2 is FYNNEI in the germline V gene.

The rearrangement links TRBV13 to TRBJ2-1, with 10 bases matching TRBD2. Germline lookup yields CDR1 PRHDT and CDR2 FYEKMQ (reference sequence). J was trimmed by 2 bases and V by 0 bases; bases with no gene match: 1. The CDR3 extends over 16 amino acids. CDR3 DNA: TGTGCCAGCAGCTTAGGCCTAGCGGGGGCCTACAATGAGCAGTTCTTC. Encoded protein: CASSLGLAGAYNEQFF.

The rearrangement links TRBV4-1 to TRBJ2-5; the D is unclear. Trimming removed 2 bases from V and 5 bases from J, with 15 bases in between. This CDR3 is built from 15 residues. CDR1 is MGHRA, CDR2 YSYEKL, per germline. CDR3 sequence (DNA): TGCGCCAGCAGCCAACAGCCCCGGCGGTGGGAGACCCAGTACTTC. Its translation is CASSQQPRRWETQYF.

This clone was counted between two and nine times. This chain links TRBV5-1 with TRBJ1-2, with 7 nucleotides matching TRBD1. Germline CDR1 reads SGHRS; CDR2 reads YFSETQ. This CDR3 region has 12 residues. V lost 4 bases, J lost 4 bases, and 1 base stayed unmatched. This CDR3 is CASSTGVYGYTF. The DNA of the CDR3 is TGCGCCAGCAGCACAGGGGTCTATGGCTACACCTTC.